Each of the 18 T cell receptor beta chains below was sequenced from the same sample in a study of cytomegalovirus exposure and HLA in healthy donors. TCRdb keeps only in-frame clones here, not all; method: immunoSEQ multiplex PCR. The table lists 150,000 to 200,000 clones, roughly nine tenths of them singletons. Material: PBMCs. These receptors were collected from a woman aged 30 to 39 in good health and CMV-seronegative.

CDR3: CSGDPKAGGLYEQFF. The CDR3 nucleotides are TGCAGCGGGGATCCGAAAGCGGGAGGGCTTTATGAGCAGTTCTTC. This chain joins TRBV29-1 and TRBJ2-1; TRBD2 matches 10 bases. V was clipped by 7 bases and J by 8 bases; unmatched bases: 14. The CDR3 is 15 amino acids. Germline V CDR1 and CDR2: SQVTM, ANQGSEA.

The chain recombines TRBV7-9 with TRBJ1-5; D is uncertain. Trimming took 7 bases from V and 5 from J, leaving 9 bases between them. The CDR3 spans 12 residues. CDR1 is SEHNR and CDR2 is FQNEAQ in the germline V gene (reference sequence). CDR3 sequence (DNA): TGTGCCAGCAATGGCCAGGATCAGCCCCAGCATTTT. This encodes CASNGQDQPQHF.

The chain combines TRBV5-1 with TRBJ2-5; D may be TRBD1 (5 bases). V gave up 0 bases and J gave up 4 bases, with 13 bases separating them. In germline, CDR1 is SGHRS, CDR2 YFSETQ. There are 15 residues in the CDR3. The CDR3 nucleotides are TGCGCCAGCAGCTTGGGCTTGTTAGGGGTAGAGACCCAGTACTTC. Translating gives CASSLGLLGVETQYF.

This clone was observed once. The chain couples TRBV5-1 to TRBJ2-5, with D perhaps matching TRBD2 (5 bases). V shed 0 bases and J shed 5 bases, with 11 bases lying between them. Germline assignment: CDR1 SGHRS and CDR2 YFSETQ. The CDR3 spans 14 residues. This CDR3 reads CASSLGSAVETQYF. CDR3 bases: TGCGCCAGCAGCTTGGGTTCAGCGGTGGAGACCCAGTACTTC.

This sequence joins TRBV2 and TRBJ2-2; tentative D call: TRBD1 (6 bases). Trimming took 8 bases from V and 2 from J, leaving 9 bases between them. Germline loops: CDR1 SNHLY, CDR2 FYNNEI. CDR3 length equals 13 residues. CDR3 residues: CASRQDNTGELFF. Written as DNA, the CDR3 is TGTGCCAGCCGACAGGACAACACCGGGGAGCTGTTTTTT.

CDR3 nucleotide sequence: TGTGCCAGTAGTATCATGGTAGCGAACACTGAAGCTTTCTTT. Translated: CASSIMVANTEAFF. V and J are TRBV19 and TRBJ1-1; no clear D gene. V shed 3 bases and J shed 1 base, with 9 bases lying between them. Germline CDR1 reads LNHDA; CDR2 reads SQIVND (reference sequence). There are 14 residues in the CDR3.

The chain uses TRBV6-5 and TRBJ2-2; TRBD1 matches at 7 bases. Germline loops: CDR1 MNHEY, CDR2 SVGAGI. The CDR3 spans 14 residues. Trimming cost V 5 bases and J 0 bases; bases outside gene matches: 0. CDR3 region: CASSGTANTGELFF. The CDR3 DNA reads as TGTGCCAGCAGTGGGACAGCGAACACCGGGGAGCTGTTTTTT.

This chain links TRBV27 with TRBJ2-3; 11 bases fit TRBD2. This CDR3 is built from 17 residues. The junction had 11 bases not matched to a gene; V was cut back by 3 bases and J by 6 bases. Looked up from germline, CDR1 is MNHEY and CDR2 is SMNVEV (reference sequence). DNA for the CDR3: TGTGCCAGCAGTTTTGTCGGTGTAGCGGGAGGGTGGGATACGCAGTATTTT. This gives the protein CASSFVGVAGGWDTQYF.

The rearrangement links TRBV7-9 to TRBJ1-3; D perhaps matches TRBD1 (6 bases). The CDR3 spans 14 residues. The germline gives CDR1 SEHNR, CDR2 FQNEAQ (reference sequence). Trimming removed 5 bases from V and 4 bases from J, with 12 bases in between. CDR3 sequence reads: CASSPTGFGNTIYF. The DNA for the CDR3 is TGTGCCAGCAGCCCTACAGGGTTCGGAAACACCATATATTTT.

The V gene is TRBV18, the J gene TRBJ2-7; tentative D call: TRBD1 (6 bases). CDR1 is KGHSH, CDR2 LQKENI, per germline. The CDR3 contains 15 residues. V lost 1 base and J lost 0, with 10 bases in between. The CDR3 region is CASSPLRDNSYEQYF. The CDR3 region has the DNA TGTGCCAGCTCACCACTCCGGGACAACTCCTACGAGCAGTACTTC. The full variable domain, with the rest looked up from reference TRBV18 and TRBJ2-7, is NAGVMQNPRHLVRRRGQEARLRCSPMKGHSHVYWYRQLPEEGLKFMVYLQKENIIDESGMPKERFSAEFPKEGPSILRIQQVVRGDSAAYFCASSPLRDNSYEQYFGPGTRLTVT.

This chain joins TRBV9 and TRBJ2-1, with D perhaps matching TRBD2 (6 bases). This CDR3 spans 16 amino acids. The V end lost 1 base, the J end lost 6 bases, and 17 bases lay between the germline ends. Germline assignment: CDR1 SGDLS and CDR2 YYNGEE. The CDR3 coding sequence is TGTGCCAGCAGCGTAATAGCGGACCGAGGGGTCAATGAGCAGTTCTTC. It encodes CASSVIADRGVNEQFF.

The CDR3 bases are TGTGCCATCAGATCGGGCGAGCGGGCAGATACGCAGTATTTT. Amino acids: CAIRSGERADTQYF. The gene calls are TRBV10-3 and TRBJ2-3; weak D call: TRBD2 (6 bases). The germline V and J ends were trimmed by 6 bases and 4 bases, with 14 bases remaining between them. The CDR3 covers 14 residues. Per germline, CDR1 ENHRY and CDR2 SYGVKD.

This clone was observed a handful of times. The gene calls are TRBV6-6 and TRBJ2-7, with TRBD2 matching over 16 bases. The germline CDR1 and CDR2 sequences are MNHNY and SVGAGI (reference sequence). Unmatched junction bases numbered 4, after V lost 10 bases and J lost 4 bases. The CDR3 is made up of 14 amino acids. The CDR3: CATQGLAGGYEQYF. CDR3 bases: TGTGCCACCCAGGGACTAGCGGGAGGGTACGAGCAGTACTTC.

The gene calls are TRBV2 and TRBJ2-6, with D uncertain. V shed 8 bases and J shed 1 base, with 15 bases lying between them. The CDR3 is 16 amino acids. Germline CDR1 and CDR2: SNHLY and FYNNEI. The CDR3 spells CASWAGQVSGANVLTF. CDR3 DNA sequence: TGTGCCAGCTGGGCAGGTCAGGTATCTGGGGCCAACGTCCTGACTTTC.

The CDR3 spells CASSATSGGTDTQYF. The CDR3 nucleotides are TGTGCCAGCAGCGCTACTAGCGGGGGCACAGATACGCAGTATTTT. The rearrangement uses TRBV6-1 and TRBJ2-3, with 10 bases aligning to TRBD2. This CDR3 is 15 amino acids long. CDR1 and CDR2 from the germline V gene are MNHNS and SASEGT. J gave up 1 base and V 6 bases, and 4 bases lay outside the gene matches.

J is TRBJ2-7 and V is TRBV7-2; TRBD1 agrees at 8 bases. In germline, CDR1 is SGHTA, CDR2 FQGNSA. CDR3 length: 15 amino acids. The ends lost 1 base at V and 3 bases at J; junction bases unmatched: 5. The CDR3 DNA reads as TGTGCCAGCAGCTTAGTCGGACAGGGTCTCTACGAGCAGTACTTC. Translating gives CASSLVGQGLYEQYF.

The chain carries TRBV30 and TRBJ1-1; D not certain. Germline V CDR1 and CDR2: GTSNPN, SVGIG (reference sequence). The CDR3 contains 15 residues. Between the trimmed V and J ends, which lost 1 base and 4 bases, there was a span of 16 bases. As DNA, the CDR3 is TGTGCCTGGAGTGCGTCACGGTTTCAAGGCACTGAAGCTTTCTTT. Its translation: CAWSASRFQGTEAFF. Based on the CDR3 plus reference TRBV30 and TRBJ1-1, the full variable domain is SQTIHQWPATLVQPVGSPLSLECTVEGTSNPNLYWYRQAAGRGLQLLFYSVGIGQISSEVPQNLSASRPQDRQFILSSKKLLLSDSGFYLCAWSASRFQGTEAFFGQGTRLTVV.

The genes are TRBV28 and TRBJ1-2; possibly TRBD1 for D (5 bases). The CDR3 sequence is 16 residues long. The germline gives CDR1 MDHEN, CDR2 SYDVKM. V was cut by 6 bases and J by 4 bases, with 21 bases left in between. The CDR3 here is CASRKIGTPMGYGYTF. CDR3 DNA: TGTGCCAGCAGAAAAATCGGGACTCCGATGGGCTATGGCTACACCTTC.